Shown below are 16 T cell receptor beta chains from a single sample sequenced in a study of CD8 T cells in Susac syndrome. When the RNA was reverse transcribed, random hexamers were used with an input of roughly 0.45 to 1 ug. One entry per CDR3 protein, called by TCRdb with MiXCR from the immunoSEQ multiplex PCR reads. This table has 95,000 to 150,000 distinct CDR3 sequences, roughly 95% appearing once. The sequencing input was CD4+ T cells from PBMCs. The receptors come from a human donor with Susac syndrome.

This sequence joins TRBV5-1 and TRBJ1-2; TRBD1 matches at 8 bases. The CDR3 length is 14 residues. The germline gives CDR1 SGHRS, CDR2 YFSETQ. V dropped 6 bases and J dropped 4; count of bases not matched to a gene: 8. CDR3 residues: CASKETGAPYGYTF. The CDR3 nucleotides read TGCGCCAGCAAAGAGACAGGGGCCCCCTATGGCTACACCTTC.

The rearrangement links TRBV19 to TRBJ1-5; D call uncertain. The CDR3 length is 14 residues. The germline V and J ends were trimmed by 8 bases and 2 bases, with 13 bases remaining between them. Germline loops: CDR1 LNHDA, CDR2 SQIVND (reference sequence). In DNA, the CDR3 is TGTGCCAGTGAGCAGGACGGGGGCAATCAGCCCCAGCATTTT. It encodes CASEQDGGNQPQHF.

The table lists this clonotype with a count of one. V is TRBV7-2 and J is TRBJ2-2; D is uncertain. Trimming stripped 0 bases from V and 0 bases from J, with 5 bases between. The CDR3 is 15 residues long. Germline CDR1 SGHTA, CDR2 FQGNSA. CDR3 region: CASSLAPTNTGELFF. In DNA form, the CDR3 reads TGTGCCAGCAGCTTAGCCCCTACGAACACCGGGGAGCTGTTTTTT.

The rearrangement uses TRBV18 and TRBJ2-5; no firm D call. Germline V CDR1 and CDR2: KGHSH, LQKENI. The CDR3 is 13 amino acids. The V and J ends lost 3 bases and 3 bases respectively, with 8 bases between them. The CDR3 DNA is TGTGCCAGCTCACCGCCTAAGAAAGAGACCCAGTACTTC. This translates into CASSPPKKETQYF.

The CDR3 DNA is TGTGCCAGCTCACCAGGGACCCTTACCTACGAGCAGTACTTC. Its translation is CASSPGTLTYEQYF. The V and J genes are TRBV18 and TRBJ2-7; D assignment may be TRBD1 or TRBD2 (5 bases each). Deletions cut 2 bases from V and 2 bases from J, with 10 bases between. This CDR3 is 14 amino acids long. Looked up from germline, CDR1 is KGHSH and CDR2 is LQKENI.

The J gene is TRBJ2-7, the V gene TRBV12-3 or TRBV12-4, with 7 bases identical to TRBD2. This CDR3 is 17 amino acids long. The V gene end was trimmed by 3 bases and the J gene end by 0 bases; junction bases not matched to a gene: 11. CDR3 coding DNA: TGTGCCAGCAGTTTGAGACCGCTAGCGGCCTCCTCCTACGAGCAGTACTTC. The encoded protein is CASSLRPLAASSYEQYF.

The gene calls are TRBV7-2 and TRBJ2-7; D is undetermined. This CDR3 is built from 12 residues. Between the trimmed V and J ends, which lost 3 bases and 5 bases, there was a span of 8 bases. Germline V gene sequence: CDR1 SGHTA, CDR2 FQGNSA. The CDR3: CASSFRPHEQYF. CDR3 nucleotides: TGTGCCAGCAGCTTTAGGCCCCACGAGCAGTACTTC.

The gene calls are TRBV27 and TRBJ2-5; no clear D gene. Germline assignment: CDR1 MNHEY and CDR2 SMNVEV (reference sequence). The CDR3 consists of 12 residues. The V and J ends lost 7 bases and 6 bases respectively, with 12 bases between them. The CDR3 DNA reads TGTGCCAGCACTGATTTAGCAAAGACCCAGTACTTC. Its translation: CASTDLAKTQYF.

This chain connects TRBV12-3 or TRBV12-4 to TRBJ2-1, with D maybe TRBD2 (6 bases). The V end lost 4 bases, the J end lost 2 bases, and 9 bases lay between the germline ends. This CDR3 is built from 14 residues. CDR3 in amino acids: CASSSPGAYNEQFF. The CDR3, as DNA: TGTGCCAGCAGTTCGCCGGGGGCCTACAATGAGCAGTTCTTC.

The CDR3 DNA is TGCGCCAGCAGCTTGGCCGGGCGAATCGAGCAGTACTTC. Translating it yields CASSLAGRIEQYF. V gene TRBV5-1 combines with J gene TRBJ2-7; D not resolved. Trimming removed 0 bases at V and 6 bases at J, with 10 bases between. The CDR3 length is 13 residues. Germline-derived CDR1 and CDR2 are SGHRS and YFSETQ.

The chain couples TRBV21-1 to TRBJ2-7. TRBV21-1 is a pseudogene segment. This CDR3 spans 15 amino acids. The CDR3 region has the DNA TGTGCCAGCAGCCAAAAGGCTCTTTTTGGGAACGAGCAGTACTTC. It specifies CASSQKALFGNEQYF.

The gene calls are TRBV28 and TRBJ2-7, with D maybe TRBD1 (6 bases). The germline gives CDR1 MDHEN, CDR2 SYDVKM. The CDR3 totals 14 residues. V lost 6 bases and J 0 bases, leaving 12 bases between the germline ends. The CDR3 here is CASRPQGLSYEQYF. CDR3 bases: TGTGCCAGCAGACCGCAGGGGCTCTCCTACGAGCAGTACTTC.

This chain connects TRBV9 to TRBJ2-1; D gene unclear. Germline-derived CDR1 and CDR2 are SGDLS and YYNGEE. V was trimmed by 4 bases and J by 9 bases, leaving 17 bases between them. This CDR3 has 14 amino acids. The CDR3 protein is CASSTAQVESEQFF. In DNA, the CDR3 is TGTGCCAGCAGCACAGCCCAGGTCGAGAGTGAGCAGTTCTTC.

The rearrangement links TRBV11-1 to TRBJ2-5, with D possibly being TRBD2 (5 bases). This CDR3 spans 13 amino acids. CDR1 is SGHAT, CDR2 FQDESV, per germline (reference sequence). V was shortened by 3 bases and J by 4 bases, with 9 bases between the two germline ends. Written as DNA, the CDR3 is TGTGCCAGCAGCTTCTCTGGAGGAGAGACCCAGTACTTC. Translating gives CASSFSGGETQYF.

The chain couples TRBV20-1 to TRBJ2-7; the D is unclear. V lost 1 base and J 3 bases, leaving 10 bases between the germline ends. The germline V gene encodes CDR1 DFQATT and CDR2 SNEGSKA (reference sequence). CDR3 size: 13 residues. CDR3 DNA sequence: TGCAGTGCTAGAGGACACTCGGGCTACGAGCAGTACTTC. Amino acid sequence: CSARGHSGYEQYF.

This CDR3 reads CASSWTGTTYEQYF. The CDR3 nucleotides are TGCGCCAGCAGCTGGACAGGGACGACGTACGAGCAGTACTTC. V and J are TRBV5-1 and TRBJ2-7; 8 bases line up with TRBD1. The CDR3 runs 14 residues. V lost 3 bases and J lost 4; bases outside the gene matches: 6. The V gene's germline CDR1 is SGHRS and CDR2 YFSETQ.